This T cell receptor (beta chain) stems from a study of blood T cells in healthy people across ages. Study-wide results and limits: Greater diversity and more naive CD4+ cells were seen in long-lived donors than in aged donors.

Of note for this clonotype: Its target is not known.

It was with a sample-barcoded 5' primer and a J-beta primer mix that a second PCR of about 7 to 12 cycles was run. Through a template-switch adaptor with 12 random nucleotides, each cDNA molecule received a tag. TCRdb analysed the 5' RACE reads with MiXCR anew, one entry per CDR3 protein. The top ten hold about 8% of the sample, which has about 1.7 million distinct CDR3 sequences, 28% seen once. Donation came from healthy Caucasian individuals in Russia who were aged about 6 to 90. Unmatched junction bases numbered 7, after V lost 4 bases and J lost 0 bases. From germline, CDR1 is LNHNV and CDR2 YYDKDF (reference sequence). The CDR3 has 17 residues.

The chain uses TRBV15 and TRBJ2-3; 10 nucleotides agree with TRBD2. Sequenced: blood. The TCR sequence derives from a woman aged 25 to 39 in good health. The CDR3 region is CATSKREGVSSTDTQYF. The CDR3 nucleotides read TGTGCCACCAGCAAGCGGGAGGGGGTTTCTAGCACAGATACGCAGTATTTT.